Listed below are T cell receptor beta chains from one sample, sequenced in a study of blood T cell repertoires in COVID-19. Only in-frame clones appear in the TCRdb table, and some are missing; sequencing was by immunoSEQ multiplex PCR. The sample lists over 150,000 clones, roughly nine tenths occurring once. The sample comprised peripheral blood. These receptors originate from a man aged 50 or older with acute or convalescent COVID-19. Each CDR3 is given with its conserved first and last residue. D genes are given only for firm matches.

D,J,V,CDR3
NA,TRBJ2-3,TRBV6-1,CASSETRNTQYF
NA,TRBJ1-5,TRBV9,CASSPPGRADQPQHF
NA,TRBJ1-3,TRBV7-9,CASSFQGGLGNTIYF
TRBD2,TRBJ2-7,TRBV5-1,CASTPGVSGSNYEQYF
NA,TRBJ2-3,TRBV7-2,CASSPADTQYF
NA,TRBJ2-2,TRBV11-1,CASSLGAGTGELFF
TRBD1,TRBJ1-1,TRBV4-2,CASSQETGTVLMNTEAFF
NA,TRBJ2-7,TRBV28,CASTYGGHDEQYF
NA,TRBJ2-5,TRBV20-1,CSASLSYQTQYF
NA,TRBJ1-2,TRBV6-4,CASSDSSRGQNYGYTF
NA,TRBJ2-1,TRBV4-3,CASSQDSGGSPQFF
TRBD1,TRBJ1-3,TRBV2,CASRPRGHSGNTIYF
TRBD1,TRBJ2-7,TRBV4-1,CASSQVTGGSYEQYF
TRBD1,TRBJ2-1,TRBV6-5,CASSYRDRGIQFF
NA,TRBJ2-2,TRBV7-9,CASSLVAVTNTGELFF
TRBD1,TRBJ1-5,TRBV2,CASRGDRNQPQHF
TRBD1,TRBJ2-7,TRBV7-2,CASSSRQGPYEQYF
NA,TRBJ2-3,TRBV15,CATSISALSTDTQYF
TRBD1,TRBJ1-2,TRBV29-1,CSVAPTGRVGGYGYTF
NA,TRBJ1-1,TRBV29-1,CSVRSGVGIGTEAFF
TRBD1,TRBJ1-4,TRBV4-1,CASSHTGTVHEKLFF
NA,TRBJ1-3,TRBV3-1/TRBV3-2,CASSQDDPGTFVSGNTIYF
NA,TRBJ2-7,TRBV7-9,CASGSGNSYEQYF
TRBD2,TRBJ2-1,TRBV5-1,CASSLGTSGRSEQFF
NA,TRBJ1-6,TRBV7-7,CASSYGPGSPLHF
TRBD1,TRBJ2-3,TRBV7-2,CASSSWTGQDTQYF
NA,TRBJ2-1,TRBV13,CASLEQGGYNEQFF
NA,TRBJ2-1,TRBV7-2,CASSHSGLYNEQFF
NA,TRBJ1-4,TRBV19,CASSPLRRRGATNEKLFF
TRBD1,TRBJ2-5,TRBV9,CASSSGTGETQYF
TRBD2,TRBJ2-7,TRBV28,CASSRLAVEQYF
TRBD1,TRBJ1-1,TRBV5-1,CASSWGTGGIGNTEAFF
TRBD1,TRBJ2-7,TRBV6-5,CASSRDSAYYEQYF
NA,TRBJ2-1,TRBV19,CASSRTKYNEQFF
NA,TRBJ2-3,TRBV4-3,CASSQDTATDTQYF
TRBD1,TRBJ2-5,TRBV11-3,CASSSRGTGGGETQYF
NA,TRBJ2-5,TRBV29-1,CSAINRGGDQETQYF
NA,TRBJ2-7,TRBV7-3,CASSPYSYEQYF
TRBD2,TRBJ2-7,TRBV7-9,CASSLRGRVEDEQYF
TRBD2,TRBJ2-2,TRBV7-6,CASRGGGLAGDGELFF
NA,TRBJ2-3,TRBV7-9,CASSLQDTQYF
TRBD2,TRBJ2-2,TRBV6-5,CASKGLAGNTGELFF
NA,TRBJ2-7,TRBV28,CASSLYERSYEQYF
NA,TRBJ2-2,TRBV5-8,CASSLEQGGTGELFF